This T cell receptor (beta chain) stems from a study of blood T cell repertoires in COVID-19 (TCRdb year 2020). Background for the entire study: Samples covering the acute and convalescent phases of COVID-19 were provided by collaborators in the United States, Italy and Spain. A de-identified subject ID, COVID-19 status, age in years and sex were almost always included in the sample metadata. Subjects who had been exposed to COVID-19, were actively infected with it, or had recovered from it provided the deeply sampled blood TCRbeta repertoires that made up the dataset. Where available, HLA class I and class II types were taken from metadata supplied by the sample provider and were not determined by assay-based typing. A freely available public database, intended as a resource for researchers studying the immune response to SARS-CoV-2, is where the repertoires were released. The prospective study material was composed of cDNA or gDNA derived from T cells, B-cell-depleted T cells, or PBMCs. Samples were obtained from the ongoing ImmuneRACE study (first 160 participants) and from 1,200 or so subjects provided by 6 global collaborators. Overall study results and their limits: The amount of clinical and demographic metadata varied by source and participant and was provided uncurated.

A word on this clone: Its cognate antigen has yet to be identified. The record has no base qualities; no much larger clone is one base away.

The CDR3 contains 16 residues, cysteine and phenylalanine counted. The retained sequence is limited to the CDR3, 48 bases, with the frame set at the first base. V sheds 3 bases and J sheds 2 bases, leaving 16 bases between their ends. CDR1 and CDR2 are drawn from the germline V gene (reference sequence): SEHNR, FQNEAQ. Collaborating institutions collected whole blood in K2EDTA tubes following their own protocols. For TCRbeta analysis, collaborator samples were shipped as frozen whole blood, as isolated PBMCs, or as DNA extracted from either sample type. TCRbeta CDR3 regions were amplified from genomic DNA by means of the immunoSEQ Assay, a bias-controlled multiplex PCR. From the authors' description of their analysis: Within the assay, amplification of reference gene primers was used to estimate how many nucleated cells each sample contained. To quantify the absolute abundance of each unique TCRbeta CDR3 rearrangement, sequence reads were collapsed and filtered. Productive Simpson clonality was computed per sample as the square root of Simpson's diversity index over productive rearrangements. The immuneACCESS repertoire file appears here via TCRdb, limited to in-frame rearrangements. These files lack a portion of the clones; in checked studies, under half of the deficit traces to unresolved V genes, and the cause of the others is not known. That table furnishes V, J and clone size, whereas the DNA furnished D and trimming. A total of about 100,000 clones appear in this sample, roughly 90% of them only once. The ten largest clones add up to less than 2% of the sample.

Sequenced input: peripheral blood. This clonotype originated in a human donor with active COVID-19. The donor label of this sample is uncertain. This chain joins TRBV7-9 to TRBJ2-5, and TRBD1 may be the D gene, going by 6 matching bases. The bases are TGTGCCAGCAGCTTCTTCTGGACAGCCTTACAAGAGACCCAGTACTTC. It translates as CASSFFWTALQETQYF.